The next 2 T cell receptor beta chains were all read from a single sample in a study of blood T cell repertoires in COVID-19. Profiling relied on immunoSEQ multiplex PCR, and the TCRdb table lists in-frame clones only, not all of them. The table records 270,000 or so clones, roughly 85% of them present only once. Specimen: peripheral blood. These receptors all come from a woman under 30 with acute or convalescent COVID-19.

The chain is built from TRBV18 and TRBJ2-1; D unresolved. CDR3 size: 15 residues. V was trimmed by 6 bases and J by 8 bases, leaving 20 bases between them. Germline-derived CDR1 and CDR2 are KGHSH and LQKENI. CDR3 region: CASSPLNSQSHEQFF. In DNA, the CDR3 is TGTGCCAGCTCGCCTCTTAACTCTCAATCCCATGAGCAGTTCTTC.

The V and J genes are TRBV12-2 and TRBJ2-2; TRBD2, as called in the table, went unchecked against the DNA. TRBV12-2 is listed as a pseudogene. The CDR3 has 20 amino acids. DNA of the CDR3: TGTGCAAGTCGCTTAGCGTATTATCAACTAGCGGGACCGAACACCGGGGAGCTGTTTTTT. This encodes CASRLAYYQLAGPNTGELFF.